The next 10 T cell receptor beta chains were all read from a single sample in a study of blood T cell dynamics during melanoma immunotherapy. The data were produced by immunoSEQ multiplex PCR, yet TCRdb's version contains in-frame clones alone and is incomplete. The sample yields hundreds of clones, roughly 70% seen once. Time point here: week 3, after first cycle of checkpoint inhibitor. Sequenced material: central memory CD8+ T cells from blood, taken from a patient treated with checkpoint blockade. These receptors originate from a human donor with melanoma.

The chain recombines TRBV6-4 with TRBJ1-1, with D unclear. The CDR3 covers 13 residues. V lost 0 bases and J 7 bases, leaving 9 bases between the germline ends. Germline V gene lookup returns CDR1 MRHNA and CDR2 SNTAGT. The CDR3 protein is CASSDSFESEAFF. The CDR3 bases are TGTGCCAGCAGTGACTCGTTCGAAAGTGAAGCTTTCTTT.

This rearrangement joins TRBV11-2 to TRBJ2-7, with 8 nucleotides matching TRBD2. V shed 5 bases, J shed 0 bases, and the junction held 6 bases outside the gene matches. CDR3 size: 15 residues. In germline, CDR1 is SGHAT, CDR2 FQNNGV. In DNA form, the CDR3 reads TGTGCCAGCAGCCCATTAGCGGGGAACTCCTACGAGCAGTACTTC. This gives the protein CASSPLAGNSYEQYF.

The chain recombines TRBV4-1 with TRBJ1-1, with a tentative D call TRBD1 (5 bases). V was pared by 3 bases and J by 3 bases, with 14 bases between. CDR1 and CDR2 from the germline V gene are MGHRA and YSYEKL. The CDR3 is made up of 15 amino acids. Written as DNA, the CDR3 is TGCGCCAGCAGCCATATTACAGGTCCGGACACTGAAGCTTTCTTT. Translating gives CASSHITGPDTEAFF.

This clone was recorded a few times. The chain couples TRBV6-4 to TRBJ2-3, with a weak D call TRBD2 (6 bases). Per the germline V gene, CDR1 is MRHNA and CDR2 is SNTAGT. Trimming left V 0 bases short and J 6 bases short, with 10 bases between. This CDR3 contains 14 residues. CDR3 protein: CASSDSGGVDTQYF. The CDR3 region has the DNA TGTGCCAGCAGTGACTCGGGGGGAGTGGATACGCAGTATTTT.

This chain joins TRBV27 and TRBJ2-2; D is uncertain. This CDR3 has 12 amino acids. The V gene's germline CDR1 is MNHEY and CDR2 SMNVEV (reference sequence). The V gene lost 5 bases and the J gene lost 8 bases, with 9 bases spanning the gap. The CDR3 coding sequence is TGTGCCAGCAGTGGGCGGTTTGGGGAGCTGTTTTTT. Translation gives CASSGRFGELFF.

Worth noting for this clone: A far larger clone differs by one base, so this is likely a read error. This rearrangement joins TRBV4-2 to TRBJ2-7; 7 bases are shared with TRBD1. Germline trimming cut 4 bases from V and 4 bases from J; bases unmatched to any gene: 10. The CDR3 length is 15 residues. In germline, CDR1 is LGHNA, CDR2 YNFKEQ. The CDR3 protein is CASSLETGSWYEQYF. CDR3 bases: TGTGCCAGCAGCCTCGAGACAGGGTCCTGGTACGAGCAGTACTTC.

A few counts support this clone. The rearrangement links TRBV27 to TRBJ1-2, with 8 positions matching TRBD1. V dropped 6 bases and J dropped 8; count of bases not matched to a gene: 5. Germline assignment: CDR1 MNHEY and CDR2 SMNVEV (reference sequence). There are 12 residues in the CDR3. CDR3 in DNA: TGTGCCAGCAGAAAGACAGGGGAAGGCTACACCTTC. As protein: CASRKTGEGYTF.

V usage is TRBV9 and J usage is TRBJ2-7, with D possibly TRBD2 on 5 matching bases. Per germline, CDR1 SGDLS and CDR2 YYNGEE. This CDR3 comprises 14 residues. V was pared by 2 bases and J by 3 bases, with 12 bases between. CDR3 coding DNA: TGTGCCAGCAGCGTCTCCGGGGTGGACTACGAGCAGTACTTC. Its protein is CASSVSGVDYEQYF.

This chain links TRBV10-3 with TRBJ2-1; the D call may be TRBD1 or TRBD2 (5 bases each). This CDR3 region has 15 residues. With 0 bases removed from V and 2 bases from J, the gap between germline ends came to 8 bases. CDR1 is ENHRY and CDR2 is SYGVKD in the germline V gene. The CDR3 region is CAISESEGPYNEQFF. CDR3 DNA sequence: TGTGCCATCAGTGAGTCTGAGGGACCCTACAATGAGCAGTTCTTC.

This chain joins TRBV9 and TRBJ2-1; D is possibly TRBD2 (5 bases). CDR1 and CDR2 (germline): SGDLS, YYNGEE. The CDR3 runs to 13 residues. Trimming pared 1 base from V and 5 bases from J, leaving 7 bases between. The CDR3 is CASSVTGNNEQFF. CDR3 coding DNA: TGTGCCAGCAGCGTAACCGGGAACAATGAGCAGTTCTTC.